This entry lists 2 T cell receptor beta chains sequenced from one sample in a study of T-cell memory formation after mild COVID-19 (dated by TCRdb to about 2021). The library was built by means of 5' RACE. Sequencer: Illumina NovaSeq 6000. TCRdb cleaned the public reads at Q25 with fastp, built clones with MiXCR and kept in-frame beta chains. Records with the same CDR3 protein are collapsed into one entry carrying the most frequent genes and DNA. The sample table lists around 400,000 distinct CDR3 sequences, approximately 25% of them with a count of one. Clones ranked in the top ten supply 7% to 9.5% of the sample. Sequencing was performed on PBMCs or a T cell subset sorted from them (not recorded which). The receptor set was obtained from an adult woman who had mild COVID-19 (a few samples of this study predate the infection). The sample titles of this study are shuffled in the database, so cell type and time point are left out; the donor was told from shared clones.

This clonotype was detected only a few times. The gene calls are TRBV2 and TRBJ1-3; D uncertain. V gave up 3 bases and J gave up 4 bases, with 7 bases separating them. The CDR3 contains 13 residues. Germline V gives CDR1 SNHLY, CDR2 FYNNEI. This CDR3 is CASSDLEGNTIYF. CDR3 DNA: TGTGCCAGCAGTGATTTGGAGGGAAACACCATATATTTT.

This clonotype was found many times. The junction departs from the called germline gene at one end, perhaps through a read error. This rearrangement joins TRBV4-2 to TRBJ2-3, with 7 bases aligning to TRBD2. CDR3 length equals 15 residues. The V gene's germline CDR1 is LGHNA and CDR2 YNFKEQ. CDR3 residues: CASSQEPSLGEGVHF. CDR3 sequence (DNA): TGTGCCAGCAGCCAAGAACCATCCTTGGGGGAGGGCGTCCATTTT.